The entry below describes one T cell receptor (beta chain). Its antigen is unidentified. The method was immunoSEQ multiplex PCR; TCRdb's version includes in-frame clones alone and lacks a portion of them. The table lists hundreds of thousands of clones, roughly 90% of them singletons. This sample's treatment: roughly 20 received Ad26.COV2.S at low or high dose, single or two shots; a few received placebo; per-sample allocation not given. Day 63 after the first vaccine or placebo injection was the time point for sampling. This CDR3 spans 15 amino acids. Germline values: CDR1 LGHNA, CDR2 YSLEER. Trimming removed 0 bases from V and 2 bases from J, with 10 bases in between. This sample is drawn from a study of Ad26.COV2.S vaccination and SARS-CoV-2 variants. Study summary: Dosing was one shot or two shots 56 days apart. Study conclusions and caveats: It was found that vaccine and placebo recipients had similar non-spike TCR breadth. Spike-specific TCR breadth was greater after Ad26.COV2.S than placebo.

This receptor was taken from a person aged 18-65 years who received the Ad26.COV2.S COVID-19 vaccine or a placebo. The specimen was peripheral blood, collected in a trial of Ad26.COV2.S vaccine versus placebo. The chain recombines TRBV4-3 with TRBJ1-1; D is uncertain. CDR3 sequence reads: CASSQEGRLNTEAFF. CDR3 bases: TGCGCCAGCAGCCAAGAGGGCAGACTAAACACTGAAGCTTTCTTT.